This T cell receptor (beta chain) was sequenced in a study of blood T cell repertoires in COVID-19. The J segment lost 7 bases and the V segment lost 5 bases, leaving 7 bases of the junction unmatched. This CDR3 is built from 13 residues. Germline assignment: CDR1 LNHDA and CDR2 SQIVND (reference sequence). Here immunoSEQ multiplex PCR was the method, and the copy in TCRdb shows in-frame clones only, minus some. The sample consists of roughly 30,000 clones, roughly 87% of them appearing once. Sequencing used peripheral blood. V usage is TRBV19 and J usage is TRBJ1-1; 7 bases are shared with TRBD1. The TCR sequence derives from a man in his 60s with COVID-19, enrolled during active disease. The chain's CDR3 is CASSEGARGEAFF. Written as DNA, the CDR3 is TGTGCCAGTAGTGAGGGGGCGCGGGGTGAAGCTTTCTTT.